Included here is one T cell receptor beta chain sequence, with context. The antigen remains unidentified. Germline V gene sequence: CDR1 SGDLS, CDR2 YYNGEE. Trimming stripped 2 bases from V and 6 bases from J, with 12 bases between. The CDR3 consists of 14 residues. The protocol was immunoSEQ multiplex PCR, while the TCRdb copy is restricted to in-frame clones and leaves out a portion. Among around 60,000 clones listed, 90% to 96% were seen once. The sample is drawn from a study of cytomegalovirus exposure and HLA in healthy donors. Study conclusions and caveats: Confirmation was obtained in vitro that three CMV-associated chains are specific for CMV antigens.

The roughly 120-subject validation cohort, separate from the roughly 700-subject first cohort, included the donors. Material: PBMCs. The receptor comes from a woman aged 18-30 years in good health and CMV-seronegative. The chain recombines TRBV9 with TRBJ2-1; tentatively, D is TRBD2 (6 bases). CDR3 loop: CASSVGGASNEQFF. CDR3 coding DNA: TGTGCCAGCAGCGTTGGCGGGGCTTCCAATGAGCAGTTCTTC.